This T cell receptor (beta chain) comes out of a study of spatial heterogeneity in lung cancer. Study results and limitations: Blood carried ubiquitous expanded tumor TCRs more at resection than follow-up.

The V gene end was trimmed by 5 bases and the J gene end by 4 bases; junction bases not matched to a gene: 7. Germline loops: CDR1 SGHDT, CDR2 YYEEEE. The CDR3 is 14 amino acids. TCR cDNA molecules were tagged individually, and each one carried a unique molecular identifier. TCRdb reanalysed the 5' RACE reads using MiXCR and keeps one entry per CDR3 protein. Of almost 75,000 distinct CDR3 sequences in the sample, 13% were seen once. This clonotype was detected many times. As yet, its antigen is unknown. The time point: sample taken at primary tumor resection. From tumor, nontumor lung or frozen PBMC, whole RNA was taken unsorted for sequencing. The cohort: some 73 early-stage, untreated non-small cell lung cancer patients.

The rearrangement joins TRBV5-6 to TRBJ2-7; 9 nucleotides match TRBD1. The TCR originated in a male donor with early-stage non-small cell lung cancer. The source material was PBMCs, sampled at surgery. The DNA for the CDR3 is TGTGCCAGCAGGGGGACAGGGATAATATACGAGCAGTACTTC. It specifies CASRGTGIIYEQYF.